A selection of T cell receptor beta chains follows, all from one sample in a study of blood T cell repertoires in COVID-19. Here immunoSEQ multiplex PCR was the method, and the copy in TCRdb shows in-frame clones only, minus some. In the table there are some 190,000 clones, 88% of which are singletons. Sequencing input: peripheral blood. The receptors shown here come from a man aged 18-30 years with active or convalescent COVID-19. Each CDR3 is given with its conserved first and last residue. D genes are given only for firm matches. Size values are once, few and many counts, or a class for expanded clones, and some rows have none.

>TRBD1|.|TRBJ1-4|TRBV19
TGTGCCAGTAGTATAGGGACAGGGCCAACTAATGAAAAACTGTTTTTT
CASSIGTGPTNEKLFF
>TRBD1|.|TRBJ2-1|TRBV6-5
TGTGCCAGCAAAACGACAGGGCCCTACAATGAGCAGTTCTTC
CASKTTGPYNEQFF
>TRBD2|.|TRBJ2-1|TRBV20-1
TGCAGTGCTAGTCCCACTAGCGGGGTTGGGATGGCCTACAATGAGCAGTTCTTC
CSASPTSGVGMAYNEQFF
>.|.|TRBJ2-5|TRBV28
TGTGCCAGCAGTTTAATACCGAGTATCCAAGAGACCCAGTACTTC
CASSLIPSIQETQYF
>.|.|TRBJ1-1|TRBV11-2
TGTGCCAGCAGCTTAGGGGGAGTAGTGGGCGCTTTCTTT
CASSLGGVVGAFF
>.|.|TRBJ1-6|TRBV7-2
TGTGCCAGCAGCTTAGATTCGGGTCTGGCAGGGCGCCGTTCACCCCTCCACTTT
CASSLDSGLAGRRSPLHF
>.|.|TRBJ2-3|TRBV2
TGTGCCAGCAGGGGGTGGCGGGGAGGATCAGATACGCAGTATTTT
CASRGWRGGSDTQYF
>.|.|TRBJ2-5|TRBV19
TGTGCCAGTAGTATCGGAGGGGCGGGGCTCCAAGAGACCCAGTACTTC
CASSIGGAGLQETQYF
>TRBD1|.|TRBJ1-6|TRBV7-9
TGTGCCAGCAGCTTACCCACCGGGACAGGTCTTAATTCACCCCTCCACTTT
CASSLPTGTGLNSPLHF
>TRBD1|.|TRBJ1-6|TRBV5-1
TGCGCCAGCAGTCAGGGACAGGGTAATTCACCCCTCCACTTT
CASSQGQGNSPLHF
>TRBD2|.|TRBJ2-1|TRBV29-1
TGCAGCGGGGGTCTAGCGGGAGGGCCAAATGAGCAGTTCTTC
CSGGLAGGPNEQFF
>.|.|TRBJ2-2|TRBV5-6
TGTGCCAGCAGCTTAAACTATAACACCGGGGAGCTGTTTTTT
CASSLNYNTGELFF
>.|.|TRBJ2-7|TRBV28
TGTGCCAGCGCCCCGAGCACCTCCTACGAGCAGTACTTC
CASAPSTSYEQYF
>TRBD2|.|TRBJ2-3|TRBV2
TGTGCCAGCAGTACTAGCGGGGGCACAGATACGCAGTATTTT
CASSTSGGTDTQYF
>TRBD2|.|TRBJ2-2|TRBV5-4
TGTGCCAGCAGCCCCATGGGGAGGGGGAACACCGGGGAGCTGTTTTTT
CASSPMGRGNTGELFF
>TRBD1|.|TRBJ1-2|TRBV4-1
TGCGCCAGCAGCGAGCCGGGACAGGGGGCTAACTATGGCTACACCTTC
CASSEPGQGANYGYTF
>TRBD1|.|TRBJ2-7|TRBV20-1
TGCAGTGCTAGTACCGGGACAGGGATCAACGAGCAGTACTTC
CSASTGTGINEQYF
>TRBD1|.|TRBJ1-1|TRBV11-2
TGTGCCAGTAGCCTCCAAATGACAGGGGGAGCTGAAGCTTTCTTT
CASSLQMTGGAEAFF
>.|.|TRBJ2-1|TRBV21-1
TGTGCCAGCAGCAAAGCTCCAGCGGGGCAGTTCAATGAGCAGTTCTTC
CASSKAPAGQFNEQFF
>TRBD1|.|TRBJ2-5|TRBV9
TGTGCCAGCAGCGGCCGGACAGGGACGGAGACCCAGTACTTC
CASSGRTGTETQYF
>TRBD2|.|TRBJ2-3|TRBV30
TGTGCCTGGAGTGTGGGGGGGAGCACAGATACGCAGTATTTT
CAWSVGGSTDTQYF
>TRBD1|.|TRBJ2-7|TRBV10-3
TGTGCCATCAGCCCCGGGACAGACGAGCAGTACTTC
CAISPGTDEQYF
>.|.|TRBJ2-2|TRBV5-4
TGTGCCAGCAGCTTGGTCGTAAAGGCGGGGACCGGGGAGCTGTTTTTT
CASSLVVKAGTGELFF
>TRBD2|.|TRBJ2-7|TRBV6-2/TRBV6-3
TGTGCCAGCAGTTACGACGGACTAGCGGGAGGGGAGCAGTACTTC
CASSYDGLAGGEQYF
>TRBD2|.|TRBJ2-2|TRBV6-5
TGTGCCACCAGCTGGGGCAGGGAGGGCACCGGGGAGCTGTTTTTT
CATSWGREGTGELFF
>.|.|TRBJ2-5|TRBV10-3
TGTGCCATCAGTGAGTCGACGTCGGCAGGCAATTGGAAGACCCAGTACTTC
CAISESTSAGNWKTQYF
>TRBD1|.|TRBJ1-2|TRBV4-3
TGCGCCAGCAGCCGCGGACAGGCCTATGGCTACACCTTC
CASSRGQAYGYTF
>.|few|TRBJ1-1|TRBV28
TGTGCCAGCAGTTTATTGGCGAACACTGAAGCTTTCTTT
CASSLLANTEAFF
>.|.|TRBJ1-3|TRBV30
TGTGCCTGGAGTGTGGGGGGGACGGGAAACACCATATATTTT
CAWSVGGTGNTIYF
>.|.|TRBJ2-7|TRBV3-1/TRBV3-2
TGTGCCAGCAGCCAAGATTTTTGGGGCGGCTACGAGCAGTACTTC
CASSQDFWGGYEQYF
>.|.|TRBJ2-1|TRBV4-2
TGTGCCAGCAGCCAAGAATGGGGAATGACGGACAGAGGCAATGAGCAGTTCTTC
CASSQEWGMTDRGNEQFF
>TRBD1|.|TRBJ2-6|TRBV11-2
TGTGCCAGCAGGATTAGGACAGGGAGCGGGGCCAACGTCCTGACTTTC
CASRIRTGSGANVLTF
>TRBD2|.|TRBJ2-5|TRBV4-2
TGTGCCAGCAGCCCCGTGGGAGGGCCCCAGTACTTC
CASSPVGGPQYF
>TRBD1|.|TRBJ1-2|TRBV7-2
TGTGCCAGCAGCCCCGGAGACAGGGTCTACACCTTC
CASSPGDRVYTF
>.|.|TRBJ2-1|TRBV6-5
TGTGCCAGCAGTTACTACAGTATAGACAATGAGCAGTTCTTC
CASSYYSIDNEQFF
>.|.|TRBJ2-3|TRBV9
TGTGCCAGCAGCCCTCAAGCGGTGGGGGATACGCAGTATTTT
CASSPQAVGDTQYF
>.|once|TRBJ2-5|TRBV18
TGTGCCAGCACTGGGGCCCAAGAGACCCAGTACTTC
CASTGAQETQYF
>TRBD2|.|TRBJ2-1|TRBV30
TGTGCCTGGAGGAGATCCTGGACTAGCGGGGAGGGGGATTACAATGAGCAGTTCTTC
CAWRRSWTSGEGDYNEQFF
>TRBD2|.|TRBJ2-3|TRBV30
TGTGCCTGGAGTGTACTAGGTCTAGCGGGGCCTAGCACAGATACGCAGTATTTT
CAWSVLGLAGPSTDTQYF
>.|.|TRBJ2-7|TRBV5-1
TGCGCCAGCAGCTCCGGGGGGCCCATTACCCACGAGCAGTACTTC
CASSSGGPITHEQYF
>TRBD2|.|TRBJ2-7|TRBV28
TGTGCCAGCAGTCTGACCCCTCTAGCGGAGGACTTC
CASSLTPLAEDF
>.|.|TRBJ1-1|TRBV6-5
TGTGCCAGCAGTCCCTCCTCACCGGGACATCAAGGGGCTTTCTTT
CASSPSSPGHQGAFF
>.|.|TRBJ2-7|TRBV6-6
TGTGCCAGCAGTTACTCGATAGTTGGCAGGGGCTACGAGCAGTACTTC
CASSYSIVGRGYEQYF
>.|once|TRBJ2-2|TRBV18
TGTGCCAGCGTCGTCCGTAACACCGGGGAGCTGTTTTTT
CASVVRNTGELFF
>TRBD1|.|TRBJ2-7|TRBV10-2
TGCGCCAGCAGTGACCCACCAGGGGGCCACGAGCAGTACTTC
CASSDPPGGHEQYF
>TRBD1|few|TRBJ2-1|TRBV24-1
TGTGCCACCAGTGAGGGACAGGGTTTCAGCAATGAGCAGTTCTTC
CATSEGQGFSNEQFF
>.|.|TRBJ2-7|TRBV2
TGTGCCAGCACGAACCCCCAGTCCTACGAGCAGTACTTC
CASTNPQSYEQYF
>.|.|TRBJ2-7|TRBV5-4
TGTGCCAGCAGCTTGAACAGGGACGAGCAGTACTTC
CASSLNRDEQYF
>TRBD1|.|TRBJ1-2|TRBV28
TGTGCCAGCAGTTTATTCGACAGGGACTATGGCTACACCTTC
CASSLFDRDYGYTF
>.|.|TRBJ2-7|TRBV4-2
TGTGCCAGCAGCCAAGATCAGGCTAAATTAGTCTACGAGCAGTACTTC
CASSQDQAKLVYEQYF
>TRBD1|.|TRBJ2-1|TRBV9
TGTGCCAGCAGCGCAACCGGGACAGGGGGCTACAATGAGCAGTTCTTC
CASSATGTGGYNEQFF
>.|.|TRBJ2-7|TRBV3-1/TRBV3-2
TGTGCCAGCAGCCACACCCCGGCCTACGAGCAGTACTTC
CASSHTPAYEQYF
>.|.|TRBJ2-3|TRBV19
TGTGCCAGTAGGGAGTGGTCTGCTAGCACAGATACGCAGTATTTT
CASREWSASTDTQYF
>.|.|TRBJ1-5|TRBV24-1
TGTGCCACCAGTGCTAGCCCGAGCAATCAGCCCCAGCATTTT
CATSASPSNQPQHF
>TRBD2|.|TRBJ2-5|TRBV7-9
TGTGCCAGCAGCTCCGGCACCGAGACTAGCGGGAGGGCAGAGACCCAGTACTTC
CASSSGTETSGRAETQYF
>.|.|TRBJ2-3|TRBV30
TGTGCCTGGAGAAAAGAGTGGGATACGCAGTATTTT
CAWRKEWDTQYF
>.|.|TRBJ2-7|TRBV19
TGTGCCAGTAGTATTCGGGCCGGGGACTACGAGCAGTACTTC
CASSIRAGDYEQYF
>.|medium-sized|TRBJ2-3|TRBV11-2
TGTGCCAGCAGCTTTTTGCGGGGGCATACAGATACGCAGTATTTT
CASSFLRGHTDTQYF
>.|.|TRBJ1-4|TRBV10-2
TGCGCCACGAGGGGGAAAAGCGTATATGATGAAAAACTGTTTTTT
CATRGKSVYDEKLFF
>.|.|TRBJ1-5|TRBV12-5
TGTGCTAGTGGACTGGGAGAGCATAGCAATCAGCCCCAGCATTTT
CASGLGEHSNQPQHF